The 4 T cell receptor beta chains listed next were all sequenced from one sample in a study of cytomegalovirus exposure and HLA in healthy donors. It was with 60 Vbeta and 13 Jbeta primers that the PCR ran. Produced via immunoSEQ multiplex PCR; TCRdb's table is partial and in-frame only. The profile shows around 150,000 clones, more than 65% of them singletons. Material for sequencing was PBMCs. The source is a woman aged 45-60 years in good health and CMV-seronegative.

The chain carries TRBV5-1 and TRBJ2-5, with 10 nucleotides matching TRBD2. Germline CDR1 and CDR2: SGHRS and YFSETQ. The CDR3 runs to 17 residues. V lost 4 bases to trimming and J lost 5 bases; unmatched junction nucleotides: 14. CDR3 coding DNA: TGCGCCAGCAGCGCCGGGGCGCTAGCGGGAGACCGGGAGACCCAGTACTTC. Protein product: CASSAGALAGDRETQYF. Based on the CDR3 plus reference TRBV5-1 and TRBJ2-5, the full variable domain is KAGVTQTPRYLIKTRGQQVTLSCSPISGHRSVSWYQQTPGQGLQFLFEYFSETQRNKGNFPGRFSGRQFSNSRSEMNVSTLELGDSALYLCASSAGALAGDRETQYFGPGTRLLVL.

This chain uses TRBV18 with TRBJ2-7; 7 nucleotides align to TRBD2. This CDR3 contains 14 residues. Germline V CDR1 and CDR2: KGHSH, LQKENI. V was clipped by 5 bases and J by 2 bases; unmatched bases: 6. The DNA for the CDR3 is TGTGCCAGCTCATCACTAGCGTCTACCTACGAGCAGTACTTC. It yields the protein CASSSLASTYEQYF.

This sequence joins TRBV29-1 and TRBJ2-7; 9 bases align to TRBD1. Germline V lookup: CDR1 SQVTM, CDR2 ANQGSEA. J was trimmed by 2 bases and V by 6 bases; bases with no gene match: 8. CDR3 length: 14 residues. CDR3 amino acids: CSVLGTGRTYEQYF. The CDR3 DNA follows: TGCAGCGTGTTAGGGACAGGGAGAACCTACGAGCAGTACTTC.

V gene TRBV19 combines with J gene TRBJ1-4; 10 bases fit TRBD1. Trimming cost V 3 bases and J 3 bases; bases outside gene matches: 4. Germline V gives CDR1 LNHDA, CDR2 SQIVND (reference sequence). This CDR3 has 16 residues. CDR3 nucleotide sequence: TGTGCCAGTAGTATGCGACAGGGGGCGGCTAATGAAAAACTGTTTTTT. Translation: CASSMRQGAANEKLFF.